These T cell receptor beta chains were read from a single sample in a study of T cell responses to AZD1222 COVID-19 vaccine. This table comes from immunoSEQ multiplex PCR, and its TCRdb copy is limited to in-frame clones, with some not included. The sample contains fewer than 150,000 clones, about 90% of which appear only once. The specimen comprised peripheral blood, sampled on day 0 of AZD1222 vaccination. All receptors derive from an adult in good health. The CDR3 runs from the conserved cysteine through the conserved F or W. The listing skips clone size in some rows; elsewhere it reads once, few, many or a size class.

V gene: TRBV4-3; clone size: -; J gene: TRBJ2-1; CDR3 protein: CASSHTTSGGYNEQFF
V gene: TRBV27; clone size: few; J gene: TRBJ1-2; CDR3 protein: CASSPGTGYGYTF
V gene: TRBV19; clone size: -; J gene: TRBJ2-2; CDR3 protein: CASSILKAGELFF
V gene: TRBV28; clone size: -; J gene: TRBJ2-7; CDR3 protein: CASSHGQGIGYEQYF
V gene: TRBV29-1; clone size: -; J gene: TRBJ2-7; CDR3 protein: CSAGGTDTYEQYF
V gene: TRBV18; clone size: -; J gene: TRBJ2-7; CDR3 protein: CASSPGGAGLVHHEQYF
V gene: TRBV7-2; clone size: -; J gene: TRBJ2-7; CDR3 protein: CASQTSNMGEQYF
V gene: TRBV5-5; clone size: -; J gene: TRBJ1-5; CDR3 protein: CASSVGGLGQPQHF
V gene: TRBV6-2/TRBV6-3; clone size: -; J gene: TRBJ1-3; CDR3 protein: CASSYSGRSSGNTIYF
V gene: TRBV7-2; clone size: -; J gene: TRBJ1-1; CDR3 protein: CASRFNRMGEAFF
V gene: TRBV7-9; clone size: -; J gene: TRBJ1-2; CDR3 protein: CASSLGPNYGYTF
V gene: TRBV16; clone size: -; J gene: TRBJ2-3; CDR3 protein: CASSQSGSTDTQYF
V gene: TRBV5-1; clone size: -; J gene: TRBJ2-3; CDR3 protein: CASSLRLDRADTQYF
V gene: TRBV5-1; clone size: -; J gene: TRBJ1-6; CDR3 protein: CASSTTGNNSPLHF
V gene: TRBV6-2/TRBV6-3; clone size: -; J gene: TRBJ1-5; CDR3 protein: CASSYSKADPRGNQPQHF
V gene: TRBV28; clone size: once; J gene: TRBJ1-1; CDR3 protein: CASSLWGVVNTEAFF
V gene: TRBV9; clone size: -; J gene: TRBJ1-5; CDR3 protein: CASSPHPGQPQHF
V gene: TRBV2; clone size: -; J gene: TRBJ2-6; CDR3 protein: CASKLQGATSGANVLTF
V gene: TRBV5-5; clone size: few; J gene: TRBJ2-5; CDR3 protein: CASSFQRKRGGFGTQYF
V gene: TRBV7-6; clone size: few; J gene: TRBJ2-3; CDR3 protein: CASSRTSGGIDTQYF
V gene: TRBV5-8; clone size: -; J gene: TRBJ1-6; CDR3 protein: CASSREGRSWENSPLHF
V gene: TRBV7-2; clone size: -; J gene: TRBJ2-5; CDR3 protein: CASRRTSGSGTQYF
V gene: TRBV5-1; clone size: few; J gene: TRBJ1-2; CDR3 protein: CASSSFGERSGYTF
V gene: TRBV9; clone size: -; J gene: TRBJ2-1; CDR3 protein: CASSFRTSGTSPLNEQFF
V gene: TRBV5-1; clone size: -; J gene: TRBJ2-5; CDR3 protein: CASSLRPDQETQYF
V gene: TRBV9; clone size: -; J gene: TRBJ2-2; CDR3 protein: CASSGLAGDTGELFF
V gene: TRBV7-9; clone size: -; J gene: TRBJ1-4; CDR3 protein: CASSQDDRLTNEKLFF
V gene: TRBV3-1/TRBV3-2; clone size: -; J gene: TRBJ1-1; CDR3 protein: CASSQVSEAFF
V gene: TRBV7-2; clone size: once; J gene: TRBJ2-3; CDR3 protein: CASRAGGTGTDTQYF
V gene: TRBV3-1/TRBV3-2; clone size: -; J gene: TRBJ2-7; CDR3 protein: CASSQVTGTRDYEQYF
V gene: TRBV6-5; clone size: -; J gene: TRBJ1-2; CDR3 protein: CASSPSTSRGSGYTF
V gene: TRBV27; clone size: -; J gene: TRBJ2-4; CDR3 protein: CASSRQGEKNIQYF
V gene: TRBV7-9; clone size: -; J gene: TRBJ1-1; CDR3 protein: CASSLVRTTNTEAFF
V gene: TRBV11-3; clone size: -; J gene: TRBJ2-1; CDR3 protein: CASSSRTDYNEQFF
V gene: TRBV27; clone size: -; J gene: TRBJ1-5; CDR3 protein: CASSFQGYSNQPQHF
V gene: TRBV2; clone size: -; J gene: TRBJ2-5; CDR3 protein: CASITRGGLETQYF
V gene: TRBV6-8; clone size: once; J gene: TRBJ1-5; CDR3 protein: CASSDISSNQPQHF
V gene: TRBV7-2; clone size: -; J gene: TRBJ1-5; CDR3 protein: CASSPDRMSNQPQHF
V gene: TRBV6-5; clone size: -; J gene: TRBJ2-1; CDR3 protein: CASRLIIPPWEQFF
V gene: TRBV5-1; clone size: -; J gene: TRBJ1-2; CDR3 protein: CASSPPGYGYTF
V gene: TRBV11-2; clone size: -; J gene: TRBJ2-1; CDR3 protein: CASSPITPGTAPGNEQFF
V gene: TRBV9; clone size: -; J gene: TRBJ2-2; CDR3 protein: CASSPTSSGGNTGELFF
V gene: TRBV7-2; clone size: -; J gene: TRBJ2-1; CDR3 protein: CASSLDGQGGKVEQFF
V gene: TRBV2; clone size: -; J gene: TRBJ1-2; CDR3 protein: CASIRDGYGYTF